Given below is one T cell receptor beta chain in context. This record belongs to a study of shared clonotypes between healthy human individuals. Trimming removed 3 bases from V and 9 bases from J; junction bases left unmatched: 10. The CDR3 contains 15 residues. Germline V gene data show CDR1 as SGHRS and CDR2 as YFSETQ. In the original analysis: Filtering differed, since immunoSEQ gave only junction sequences and no quality scores. Method: immunoSEQ multiplex PCR; TCRdb's copy keeps in-frame clones and lacks some. V and J calls and clone size are copied from that table; D and trimming were computed from the DNA. The table includes a few hundred thousand clones, approximately 74% detected once.

The sample taken for sequencing was memory CD4+ T cells sorted from blood. Sample subset: CD45RA-negative fraction. The TCR sequence derives from a man younger than 45 in good health. The V call is TRBV5-1, the J call TRBJ2-1; the match to TRBD1 covers 9 bases. CDR3 DNA: TGCGCCAGCAGCTACGGGACAGGGATCCTTCGTGAGCAGTTCTTC. It yields the protein CASSYGTGILREQFF.